These T cell receptor beta chains were read from a single sample in a study of blood T cells in healthy people across ages. From the 5' RACE reads, TCRdb called clonotypes with MiXCR, one entry per CDR3 protein. The table lists some 1,800,000 distinct CDR3 sequences, around 42% of them singletons, with 23% in the top ten. The sequencing sample was made of blood. The receptors stem from a human donor in good health. Both conserved end residues are part of each CDR3. D genes are given only for firm matches. Rows may omit the clone size; those that give it use once, few, many or a size class.

j_gene | abundance | v_gene | d_gene | CDR3nt | CDR3aa
TRBJ2-1 | few | TRBV2 | . | TGTGCCAGCACTTCGACAGGTCTGAGCTCCTACAATGAGCAGTTCTTC | CASTSTGLSSYNEQFF
TRBJ2-7 | few | TRBV28 | . | TGTGCCAGCAGTTCTCCCGGGATTTCCTACGAGCAGTACTTC | CASSSPGISYEQYF
TRBJ2-5 | few | TRBV7-9 | . | TGTGCCAGCAGCTTTCTGGCGGACCAAGAGACCCAGTACTTC | CASSFLADQETQYF
TRBJ2-7 | . | TRBV28 | . | TGTGCCAGCAGACATGGACACCCCTCAAACTCCTACGAGCAGTACTTC | CASRHGHPSNSYEQYF
TRBJ2-7 | few | TRBV29-1 | TRBD1 | TGCAGCGGAATAACCGGGACAGGGGCTGGCTACGAGCAGTACTTC | CSGITGTGAGYEQYF
TRBJ2-5 | . | TRBV5-1 | . | TGCGCCAGCAGCTTGTCCCAGGGTAGCCAAGAGACCCAGTACTTC | CASSLSQGSQETQYF
TRBJ1-1 | . | TRBV7-6 | . | TGTGCCAGCAGCCTTTACTGGGGTTCCACTGAAGCTTTCTTT | CASSLYWGSTEAFF
TRBJ1-1 | few | TRBV15 | TRBD1 | TGTGCCACCAGCCCCAGACAGGGGCCCGCTGAAGCTTTCTTT | CATSPRQGPAEAFF
TRBJ1-1 | . | TRBV5-6 | . | TGTGCCAGCCATTCCAGGAGGGTGAGCACTGAAGCTTTCTTT | CASHSRRVSTEAFF
TRBJ1-4 | . | TRBV20-1 | . | TGCAGTGCTAGTAAGGGCCCGGGACGGCATAATGAAAAACTGTTTTTT | CSASKGPGRHNEKLFF
TRBJ2-5 | . | TRBV10-3 | TRBD1 | TGTGCCATCAGACCGGGACAGGGAGGCTATGAGCAGTACTTC | CAIRPGQGGYEQYF
TRBJ2-5 | . | TRBV11-2 | . | TGTGCCAGCAGCTTAGTTTTTATCAGGGGGGGACTCGTAGAGACCCAGTACTTC | CASSLVFIRGGLVETQYF
TRBJ1-2 | many | TRBV7-2 | . | TGTGCCAGCAGCCAGGACCGACAGGCCCCTTATGGCTACACCTTC | CASSQDRQAPYGYTF
TRBJ2-4 | . | TRBV10-3 | . | TGTGCCATCAGCGAGTCGGGGGGCGCCAGGGCCAAAAACATTCAGTACTTC | CAISESGGARAKNIQYF
TRBJ2-2 | . | TRBV12-3/TRBV12-4 | . | TGTGCCAGCAGCGCAACCAGGGTCAAAAACACCGGGGAGCTGTTTTTT | CASSATRVKNTGELFF
TRBJ2-7 | . | TRBV13 | TRBD1 | TGTGCCAGCAGCTTATTCCCTGGACAGGGGGAATCACTCTACGAGCAGTACTTC | CASSLFPGQGESLYEQYF
TRBJ2-3 | few | TRBV7-2 | . | TGTGCCAGCAGCTTAGTATGGGGGGGGCGTACAGCAGATACGCAGTATTTT | CASSLVWGGRTADTQYF
TRBJ2-5 | many | TRBV15 | . | TGTGCCACCAGCAGAGAGGGGGGATACGGGACCCAGTACTTC | CATSREGGYGTQYF
TRBJ1-1 | . | TRBV6-5 | TRBD1 | TGTGCCAGCAGTTACTCGGCCAGGGGGCGAATGAACACTGAAGCTTTCTTT | CASSYSARGRMNTEAFF
TRBJ1-2 | . | TRBV12-3/TRBV12-4 | . | TGTGCCACCCGAACAGGGAATGGCTACACCTTC | CATRTGNGYTF
TRBJ2-1 | . | TRBV7-3 | . | TGTGCCAGCAGCCCGCGTATTGGCGTCCGGGTAGGGGGTAGCAATGAGCAGTTCTTC | CASSPRIGVRVGGSNEQFF
TRBJ1-2 | . | TRBV20-1 | . | TGCAGTGCTAGAGATCTCAGGGGCGCCTTGGGCTACACCTTC | CSARDLRGALGYTF
TRBJ2-7 | few | TRBV29-1 | . | TGCAGCGTTGAAGGGACAGACGAGCAGTACTTC | CSVEGTDEQYF
TRBJ2-1 | few | TRBV6-2/TRBV6-3 | . | TGTGCCAGCAGTTCCATTACAGCATACAATGAGCAGTTCTTC | CASSSITAYNEQFF
TRBJ2-5 | . | TRBV12-3/TRBV12-4 | . | TGTGCCAGCAGTTCGAGGGGGGGCTTGTATTCGTGGACCCAGTACTTC | CASSSRGGLYSWTQYF
TRBJ1-6 | . | TRBV20-1 | . | TGCAGTGCTAGAGCCGCGGCGGGGGTGGACAATTCACCCCTCCACTTT | CSARAAAGVDNSPLHF
TRBJ1-2 | . | TRBV4-1 | . | TGCGCCAGCAGCCAAGGCAGGGGAATGGGCGGCCACACCTTC | CASSQGRGMGGHTF
TRBJ2-1 | . | TRBV14 | . | TGTGCCAGCAGCCAAGAAAGGGTCGCGGGGGCCCTTTTCGATGAGCAGTTCTTC | CASSQERVAGALFDEQFF
TRBJ2-3 | . | TRBV7-2 | . | TGTGCCAGCGTGACGGGCACTAGCACAGATACGCAGTATTTT | CASVTGTSTDTQYF
TRBJ1-1 | . | TRBV7-2 | . | TGTGCCAGCAGCCCGTTTCAGTACGGTCCTGAAGCTTTCTTT | CASSPFQYGPEAFF
TRBJ2-4 | . | TRBV20-1 | . | TGCAGTGCTAGATTGTCCGTGGGTGAGCAGTACTTC | CSARLSVGEQYF
TRBJ2-1 | . | TRBV30 | . | TGTGCCTGTCAACTGGCGGTCTCCTACAATGAGCAGTTCTTC | CACQLAVSYNEQFF
TRBJ1-2 | . | TRBV20-1 | . | TGCAGTGCTCCCCAGGGAGATGGCTACACCTTC | CSAPQGDGYTF
TRBJ1-2 | few | TRBV28 | . | TGTGCCAGCAGTTTCAGAAGACCTAACTATGGCTACACCTTC | CASSFRRPNYGYTF
TRBJ1-4 | . | TRBV4-1 | TRBD1 | TGCGCCAGCAGCGCCCGGGACAGGGAGAATGAAAAACGGTTTTTT | CASSARDRENEKRFF
TRBJ2-7 | few | TRBV9 | TRBD2 | TGTGCCAGCAGCCTCTTAGCGGGGGTCAACTACGAGCAGTACTTC | CASSLLAGVNYEQYF
TRBJ2-1 | . | TRBV12-3/TRBV12-4 | TRBD2 | TGTGCCAGCAGCCAATCTAGCGGGGGTATCGATGAGCAGTTCTTC | CASSQSSGGIDEQFF
TRBJ2-6 | many | TRBV28 | TRBD2 | TGTGCCAGCAGTAGACTAGCCGGGGCCAACGTCCTGACTTTC | CASSRLAGANVLTF
TRBJ1-1 | few | TRBV9 | . | TGTGCCAGCAGCGTAACAGGTTGGGGCACTGAAGCTTTCTTT | CASSVTGWGTEAFF
TRBJ1-4 | . | TRBV25-1 | . | TGTGCCAGCAGTGAATATATCGGGTTGCGGAGTGAAAAACTGTTTTTT | CASSEYIGLRSEKLFF
TRBJ2-7 | . | TRBV4-3 | TRBD1 | TGCGCCAGCAGCCAGTTGACAGGGGAGCGCTACGAGCAGTACTTC | CASSQLTGERYEQYF
TRBJ2-4 | . | TRBV16 | . | TGTGCCAGCAGCCCAGTAGAAGCAGCCAAAAACATTCAGTACTTC | CASSPVEAAKNIQYF
TRBJ2-2 | once | TRBV2 | TRBD1 | TGTGCCAGCAGTGAATATCAGGGGGCGACCGGGGAGCTGTTTTTT | CASSEYQGATGELFF
TRBJ1-2 | few | TRBV6-5 | . | TGTGCCAGCAGTCGCCCCCGGGGAGCTCACTACACCTTC | CASSRPRGAHYTF
TRBJ1-2 | few | TRBV20-1 | . | TGCAGTGCCCAAGGTACTCATGGCTACACCTTC | CSAQGTHGYTF
TRBJ2-5 | . | TRBV9 | TRBD1 | TGTGCCAGCAGCGCCCGGAAGGGGGCCCGAGAGACCCAGTACTTC | CASSARKGARETQYF
TRBJ2-1 | . | TRBV5-1 | TRBD1 | TGCGCCAGCAGCTCGTCGGACAGGGGCTCCTACAATGAGCAGTTCTTC | CASSSSDRGSYNEQFF
TRBJ1-6 | . | TRBV29-1 | . | TGCAGCGCTACCTTCGGGGGGCCCTTGTCACCCCTCCACTTT | CSATFGGPLSPLHF
TRBJ1-6 | . | TRBV6-5 | . | TGTGCCAGCAGTTACGGGGTATCCTATAATTCACCCCTCCACTTT | CASSYGVSYNSPLHF
TRBJ2-7 | . | TRBV5-1 | . | TGCGCCAGCAGGGTGGAGGAGTCCTACGAGCAGTACTTC | CASRVEESYEQYF
TRBJ2-7 | . | TRBV6-2/TRBV6-3 | . | TGTGCCAGCAGTTACCCGGGTCAGGCACCACGGGACGAGCAGTACTTC | CASSYPGQAPRDEQYF
TRBJ1-2 | . | TRBV6-6 | TRBD1 | TGTGCCAGCAGTTATGTACAGGGGTTGGGCTACACCTTC | CASSYVQGLGYTF
TRBJ2-7 | few | TRBV27 | TRBD2 | TGTGCCAGCAGTTTAGGGGCAGGGACTATGGACGAGCAGTACTTC | CASSLGAGTMDEQYF
TRBJ2-1 | . | TRBV7-3 | TRBD2 | TGTGCCAGCAGCCGGAGGGGCGGGGGTGACAATGAGCAGTTCTTC | CASSRRGGGDNEQFF
TRBJ2-4 | . | TRBV5-1 | . | TGCGCCAGCAGCTTGGTTTCTCGGAACATTCAGTACTTC | CASSLVSRNIQYF
TRBJ2-3 | . | TRBV5-1 | . | TGCGCCAGCAGCTTGGTCGGAGAAGATATGCAGTATTTT | CASSLVGEDMQYF
TRBJ2-2 | few | TRBV6-5 | TRBD1 | TGTGCCAGCAGTTATACAGGGGCGAACAACCCCGGGGAGCTGTTTTTT | CASSYTGANNPGELFF
TRBJ2-7 | . | TRBV18 | . | TGTGCCAGCTCACCATTAAAAACCCAGCACTCCTACGAGCAGTACTTC | CASSPLKTQHSYEQYF
TRBJ1-4 | . | TRBV6-2/TRBV6-3 | . | TGTGCCAGTCGGAGACCGGCTGCTACTAATGAAAAACTGTTTTTT | CASRRPAATNEKLFF
TRBJ2-1 | few | TRBV6-2/TRBV6-3 | . | TGTGCCAGCAGTTACTCATGGAACAGGGATGAGCAGTTCTTC | CASSYSWNRDEQFF